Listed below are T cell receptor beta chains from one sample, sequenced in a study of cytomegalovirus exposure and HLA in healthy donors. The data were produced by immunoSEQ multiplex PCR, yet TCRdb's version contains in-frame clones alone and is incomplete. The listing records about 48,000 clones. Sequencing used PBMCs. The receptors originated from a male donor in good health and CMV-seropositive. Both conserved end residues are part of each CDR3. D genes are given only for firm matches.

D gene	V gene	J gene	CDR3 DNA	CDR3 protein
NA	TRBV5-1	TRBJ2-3	TGCGCCAGCAAAATACTAGCCACAGATACGCAGTATTTT	CASKILATDTQYF
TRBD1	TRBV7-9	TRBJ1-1	TGTGCCAGCTCCCCTCAGGGGGCGACTGAAGCTTTCTTT	CASSPQGATEAFF
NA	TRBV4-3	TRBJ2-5	TGCGCCAGCAGGCCGACAAGGGAGCAAGAGACCCAGTACTTC	CASRPTREQETQYF
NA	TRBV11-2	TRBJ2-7	TGTGCCAGCAGCCCCAGGGGATCCTACGAGCAGTACTTC	CASSPRGSYEQYF
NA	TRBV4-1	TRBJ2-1	TGCGCCAGCAGCCAAGATTATCTAGCCGGATCATACAATGAGCAGTTCTTC	CASSQDYLAGSYNEQFF
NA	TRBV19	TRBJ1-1	TGTGCCAGTAGTTTCTCTGCAGGGGCCCCTGGGGCTTTCTTT	CASSFSAGAPGAFF
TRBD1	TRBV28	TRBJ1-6	TGTGCCAGCAGTGGCCAGGGGGAGTATAATTCACCCCTCCACTTT	CASSGQGEYNSPLHF
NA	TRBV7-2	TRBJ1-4	TGTGCCAGCAGCCCGGGGGGGGAAAAACTGTTTTTT	CASSPGGEKLFF
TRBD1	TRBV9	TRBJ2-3	TGTGCCAGCAGCGTTTCTCCAGGGGGTGTCACAGATACGCAGTATTTT	CASSVSPGGVTDTQYF
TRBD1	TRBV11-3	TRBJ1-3	TGTGCCAGCAGCTCAGGGGGCTCTGGAAACACCATATATTTT	CASSSGGSGNTIYF
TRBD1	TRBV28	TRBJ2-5	TGTGCCAGCAGTTTACGGACAGGGGGTAGGACCCAGTACTTC	CASSLRTGGRTQYF
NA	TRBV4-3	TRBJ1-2	TGCGCCAGCAGCCAACTTACCCCGCTACAGGGAATGTCTGGCTATGGCTACACCTTC	CASSQLTPLQGMSGYGYTF
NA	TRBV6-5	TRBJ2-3	TGTGCCAGCAGTTACTCCGGGGGTAGCACAGATACGCAGTATTTT	CASSYSGGSTDTQYF
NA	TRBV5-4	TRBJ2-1	TGTGCCAGCAGCTTGAGGGGATCCAGCAATGAGCAGTTCTTC	CASSLRGSSNEQFF
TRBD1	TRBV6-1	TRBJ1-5	TGTGCCAGCAGTGATAGGGGGCCCAATCAGCCCCAGCATTTT	CASSDRGPNQPQHF
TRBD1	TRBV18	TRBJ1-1	TGTGCCAGCTCCGAGGGACAGGGCTCTGAAGCTTTCTTT	CASSEGQGSEAFF
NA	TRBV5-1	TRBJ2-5	TGCGCCAGCAGCTTACCCACTCAAGAGACCCAGTACTTC	CASSLPTQETQYF
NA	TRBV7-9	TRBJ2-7	TGTGCCAGCAGCCCGAGGAACACTTGGTCCTACGAGCAGTACTTC	CASSPRNTWSYEQYF
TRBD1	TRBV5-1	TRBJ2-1	TGCGCCAGCAGCCCGGGGACAGGGGCCTACAATGAGCAGTTCTTC	CASSPGTGAYNEQFF
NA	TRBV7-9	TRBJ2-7	TGTGCCAGCAGCTTAGACAGGGAATATCAGTACGAGCAGTACTTC	CASSLDREYQYEQYF
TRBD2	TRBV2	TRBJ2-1	TGTGCCAGGGGACTAGCGGGGGGCTCCTCCTACAATGAGCAGTTCTTC	CARGLAGGSSYNEQFF
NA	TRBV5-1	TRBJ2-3	TGCGCCAGCAGCTTCGGGCGGGGGCCAGGCACAGATACGCAGTATTTT	CASSFGRGPGTDTQYF
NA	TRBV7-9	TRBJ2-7	TGTGCCAGCAGCTTAAGTGGGCCCTCCACCTACGAGCAGTACTTC	CASSLSGPSTYEQYF
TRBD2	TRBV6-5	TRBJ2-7	TGTGCCAGCACCCCGGGGGGAGCCATCTACGAGCAGTACTTC	CASTPGGAIYEQYF
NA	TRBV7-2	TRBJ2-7	TGTGCCAGCATCCAATGGGGAGGCGGGGGCGTCGTGGGTGAGCAGTACTTC	CASIQWGGGGVVGEQYF
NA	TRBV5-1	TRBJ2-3	TGCGCCAGCAGCTTGGGACAGATGACAGATACGCAGTATTTT	CASSLGQMTDTQYF
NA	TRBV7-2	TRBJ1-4	TGTGCCAGCAGCTTAGTCGGACACGAAAAACTGTTTTTT	CASSLVGHEKLFF
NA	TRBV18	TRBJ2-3	TGTGCCAGCTCACCCGGGGGTCGAGCAGATACGCAGTATTTT	CASSPGGRADTQYF
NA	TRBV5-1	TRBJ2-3	TGCGCCAGCAGCTTGGTCCCTAGGTCAGATACGCAGTATTTT	CASSLVPRSDTQYF
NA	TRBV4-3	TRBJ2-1	TGCGCCAGCAGCCAAGATCGAGGTTCACACAATGAGCAGTTCTTC	CASSQDRGSHNEQFF
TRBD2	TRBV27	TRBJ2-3	TGTGCCAGCAGTTTGGTTCGATCGGTATTTGGGGGGGCAGATACGCAGTATTTT	CASSLVRSVFGGADTQYF
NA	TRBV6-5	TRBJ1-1	TGTGCCAGCACCCGAGGAGGAAACACTGAAGCTTTCTTT	CASTRGGNTEAFF
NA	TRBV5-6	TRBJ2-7	TGTGCCAGCAGCTTGGCGGCCTACGAGCAGTACTTC	CASSLAAYEQYF
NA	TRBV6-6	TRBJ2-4	TGTGCCAGCAGCCAGAAGTTAGCCAAAAACATTCAGTACTTC	CASSQKLAKNIQYF
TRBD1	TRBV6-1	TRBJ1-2	TGTGCCAGCAGGATGGGACAGCTCTATGGCTACACCTTC	CASRMGQLYGYTF
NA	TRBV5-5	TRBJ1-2	TGTGCCAGCAGCTTGGTCTTCAGGGGTAACTATGGCTACACCTTC	CASSLVFRGNYGYTF
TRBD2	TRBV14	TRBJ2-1	TGTGCCAGCAGCCACCCGGGACTAGCGGAACATCTCTACAATGAGCAGTTCTTC	CASSHPGLAEHLYNEQFF
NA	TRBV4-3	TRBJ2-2	TGCGCCAGCAGCTTCGACCCGGGGTTCACCGGGGAGCTGTTTTTT	CASSFDPGFTGELFF
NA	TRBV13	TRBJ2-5	TGTGCCAGCAGCTTAGGACAGACCTACCAAGAGACCCAGTACTTC	CASSLGQTYQETQYF
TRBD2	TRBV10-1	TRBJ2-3	TGCGCCACCTGGACTAGCGGGGGAGAGCCCACAGATACGCAGTATTTT	CATWTSGGEPTDTQYF
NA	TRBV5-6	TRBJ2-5	TGTGCCAGCAGCGACAATGGGGGAGGGGGCCAAGAGACCCAGTACTTC	CASSDNGGGGQETQYF
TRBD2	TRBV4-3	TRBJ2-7	TGCGCCAGCAGCCAAGAATATTTGGGACTAGCTTCCTACGAGCAGTACTTC	CASSQEYLGLASYEQYF
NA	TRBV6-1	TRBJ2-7	TGTGCCAGCAGGAGGGGGACAAGCACCTACGAGCAGTACTTC	CASRRGTSTYEQYF
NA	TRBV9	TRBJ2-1	TGTGCCAGCAGCGTAGGACCTATCGGCACGGAGCGGTTCTTC	CASSVGPIGTERFF
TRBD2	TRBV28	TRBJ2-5	TGTGCCAGCAGTTTTATAGCGGGGGCCATTCGATCTGCCCAGTACTTC	CASSFIAGAIRSAQYF
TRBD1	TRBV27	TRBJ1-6	TGTGCCAGCAGCCTCGGACAGGCTAATTCACCCCTCCACTTT	CASSLGQANSPLHF
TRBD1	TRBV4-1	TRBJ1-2	TGCGCCAGCAGCTTCTCTACCATGGACAGGGGACCCTATGGCTACACCTTC	CASSFSTMDRGPYGYTF
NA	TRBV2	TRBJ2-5	TGTGCCAGCAGTGGAGGAGGAACGCAGACCCAGTACTTC	CASSGGGTQTQYF